The entry that follows covers one T cell receptor (beta chain) sequence. Its matching antigen is unknown. CDR1 SGDLS and CDR2 YYNGEE come from the germline V gene. The CDR3 contains 16 residues. The V segment lost 0 bases and the J segment 4 bases; nucleotides outside the gene matches: 7. This sample stems from a study of cytomegalovirus exposure and HLA in healthy donors. Background on the study: In an early release, HLA-typed donors contributed tens of millions of unique TCR sequences. General study results and limits: The Asian-associated ancestry cluster reportedly had fewer N-insertions than the approximately 650-donor mean in a later analysis. Researchers reported from a later analysis that most CMV-associated TCR beta chains appeared HLA-restricted.

Use of 60 Vbeta and 13 Jbeta primers characterized the PCR. This table comes from immunoSEQ multiplex PCR, and its TCRdb copy is limited to in-frame clones, with some not included. The sample carries over 150,000 clones, approximately 80% recorded once. Sequenced material: PBMCs. The source of this sequence is a man under 40 in good health and CMV-seropositive. The chain couples TRBV9 to TRBJ2-7; 10 nucleotides match TRBD2. The CDR3 region is CASSVDPGTSAYEQYF. In DNA form, the CDR3 reads TGTGCCAGCAGCGTAGACCCCGGGACTAGCGCTTACGAGCAGTACTTC.